Each of the 11 T cell receptor beta chains below was sequenced from the same sample in a study of CD8 T cells in Susac syndrome. Random hexamers primed reverse transcription of about 0.5 to 1 ug RNA. TCRdb used MiXCR to reprocess the immunoSEQ multiplex PCR reads, holding one entry per CDR3 protein. The data contain some 96,000 distinct CDR3 sequences, about 94% of them singletons. The sample consisted of CD4+ T cells from PBMCs. These receptor sequences come from a human donor with Susac syndrome.

The V call is TRBV4-3, the J call TRBJ2-5, with D possibly being TRBD1 (5 bases). The CDR3 totals 13 residues. Deletions cut 1 base from V and 7 bases from J, with 10 bases between. The germline V gene has CDR1 LGHNA and CDR2 YSLEER. CDR3 nucleotides: TGCGCCAGCAGCCAAGTCGCCCAGGGGACCCAGTACTTC. Translation: CASSQVAQGTQYF.

This chain links TRBV3-1 with TRBJ1-5; D not certain. Trimming left V 1 base short and J 10 bases short, with 8 bases between. Germline-derived CDR1 and CDR2 are LGHDT and YNNKEL (reference sequence). This CDR3 has 12 residues. This chain's CDR3 is CASSQVGGPQHF. In DNA, the CDR3 is TGTGCCAGCAGCCAAGTGGGTGGACCCCAGCATTTT. The variable domain in full, with the rest retrieved from reference TRBV3-1 and TRBJ1-5, is DTAVSQTPKYLVTQMGNDKSIKCEQNLGHDTMYWYKQDSKKFLKIMFSYNNKELIINETVPNRFSPKSPDKAHLNLHINSLELGDSAVYFCASSQVGGPQHFGDGTRLSIL.

V is TRBV29-1 and J is TRBJ1-5; possible D gene TRBD1, 5 bases. Germline CDR1 and CDR2: SQVTM and ANQGSEA. Trimming left V 4 bases short and J 4 bases short, with 11 bases between. This CDR3 comprises 13 residues. CDR3 residues: CSVGKDSNQPQHF. The CDR3 region has the DNA TGCAGCGTTGGCAAAGACAGTAATCAGCCCCAGCATTTT.

This clonotype was found once. The chain joins TRBV5-1 to TRBJ2-3; 13 bases fit TRBD2. The V and J ends lost 2 bases and 4 bases, in that order; junction bases with no gene match: 4. Germline V gene lookup returns CDR1 SGHRS and CDR2 YFSETQ. The CDR3 runs to 16 residues. CDR3 region: CASSLGLAGAADTQYF. CDR3 in DNA: TGCGCCAGCAGCTTAGGACTAGCGGGGGCGGCAGATACGCAGTATTTT.

The chain carries TRBV6-5 and TRBJ2-3, with D unclear. V shed 6 bases and J shed 2 bases, with 15 bases lying between them. CDR1 and CDR2 from the germline V gene are MNHEY and SVGAGI. The CDR3 contains 15 residues. CDR3 DNA sequence: TGTGCCAGCAGGGTGATGGGCAGCCACACAGATACGCAGTATTTT. This gives the protein CASRVMGSHTDTQYF.

The rearrangement links TRBV30 to TRBJ2-5, with TRBD2 matching over 7 bases. CDR1 GTSNPN and CDR2 SVGIG come from the germline V gene (reference sequence). V dropped 5 bases and J dropped 11; count of bases not matched to a gene: 5. The CDR3 extends over 10 amino acids. CDR3 loop: CAWGRARQYF. Here the CDR3 DNA reads TGTGCCTGGGGGAGGGCTAGACAGTACTTC.

This sequence joins TRBV7-9 and TRBJ1-2, with 9 bases fitting TRBD1. With 5 bases clipped from V and 8 bases from J, the junction kept 6 bases outside the gene matches. This CDR3 has 13 amino acids. The germline gives CDR1 SEHNR, CDR2 FQNEAQ (reference sequence). CDR3 DNA sequence: TGTGCCAGCAGCAAGGGACAGGGACAAGGCTACACCTTC. This gives the protein CASSKGQGQGYTF.

This chain's CDR3 is CASSNTGGGYTF. The CDR3 nucleotides are TGTGCCAGCAGTAACACAGGGGGTGGCTACACCTTC. J is TRBJ1-2 and V is TRBV6-5; 8 bases match TRBD1. There are 12 residues in the CDR3. J lost 7 bases, V lost 5 bases, and 3 bases had no gene match. The germline V gene has CDR1 MNHEY and CDR2 SVGAGI.

The rearrangement uses TRBV2 and TRBJ1-2; 7 bases map to TRBD1. Losses at the gene ends were 3 bases for V and 7 bases for J; bases not matched to a gene: 2. There are 12 residues in the CDR3. Germline CDR1 is SNHLY and CDR2 is FYNNEI. The CDR3 coding sequence is TGTGCCAGCAGTGAGACAGGGCTTGGCTACACCTTC. Amino acids: CASSETGLGYTF.

The chain links TRBV18 to TRBJ2-1; TRBD1 matches at 7 bases. Germline assignment: CDR1 KGHSH and CDR2 LQKENI. The CDR3 extends over 15 amino acids. Germline trimming cut 4 bases from V and 2 bases from J; bases unmatched to any gene: 5. In DNA, the CDR3 is TGTGCCAGCTCACTTCCACAGGGGACCTACAATGAGCAGTTCTTC. Translated: CASSLPQGTYNEQFF.

The chain couples TRBV20-1 to TRBJ2-7; no clear D gene. This CDR3 has 9 amino acids. V was pared by 5 bases and J by 3 bases, with 2 bases between. Germline V gene data show CDR1 as DFQATT and CDR2 as SNEGSKA (reference sequence). CDR3 DNA sequence: TGCAGTGCTTACTACGAGCAGTACTTC. Protein sequence: CSAYYEQYF.